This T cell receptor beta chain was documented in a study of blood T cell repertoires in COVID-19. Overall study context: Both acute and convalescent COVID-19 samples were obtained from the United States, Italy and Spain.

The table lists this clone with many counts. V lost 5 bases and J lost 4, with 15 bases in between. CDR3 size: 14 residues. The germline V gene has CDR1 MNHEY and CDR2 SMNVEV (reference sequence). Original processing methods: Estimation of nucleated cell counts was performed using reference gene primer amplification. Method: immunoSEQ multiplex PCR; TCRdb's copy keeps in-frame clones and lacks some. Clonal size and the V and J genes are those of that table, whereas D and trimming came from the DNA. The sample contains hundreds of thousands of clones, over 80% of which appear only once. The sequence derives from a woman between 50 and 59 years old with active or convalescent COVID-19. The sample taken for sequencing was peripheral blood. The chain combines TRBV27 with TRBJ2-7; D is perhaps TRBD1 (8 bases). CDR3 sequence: CASSHGQGGYEQYF. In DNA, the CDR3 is TGTGCCAGCAGTCATGGACAGGGAGGGTACGAGCAGTACTTC.